These 2 T cell receptor beta chains were sequenced from one sample in a study of memory CD4+ T cells and cytomegalovirus serostatus. The sort gate was single viable CD3+CD4+CD8-CD45RO+ cells for memory CD4+ T cells. The method was immunoSEQ multiplex PCR; TCRdb's version includes in-frame clones alone and lacks a portion of them. This table has roughly 64,000 clones, 60% to 80% appearing once. The material sequenced was memory CD4+ T cells from blood. These receptors were taken from an adult in good health and CMV-seronegative.

This clone was seen a handful of times. The chain links TRBV7-9 to TRBJ1-1; 8 nucleotides line up with TRBD1. The CDR3 extends over 14 amino acids. V lost 2 bases and J lost 5; bases outside the gene matches: 4. Germline V lookup: CDR1 SEHNR, CDR2 FQNEAQ (reference sequence). The CDR3 sequence is CASSLQTGATEAFF. Written as DNA, the CDR3 is TGTGCCAGCAGCTTACAGACAGGGGCTACTGAAGCTTTCTTT.

V is TRBV5-8 and J is TRBJ2-3, with a tentative D call TRBD2 (6 bases). V was pared by 0 bases and J by 1 base, with 12 bases between. The CDR3 is made up of 16 amino acids. Looked up from germline, CDR1 is SGHTS and CDR2 is YDEGEE. Here the CDR3 reads CASSLGNGGGTDTQYF. The CDR3 nucleotides read TGTGCCAGCAGCTTGGGAAATGGCGGGGGCACAGATACGCAGTATTTT. Full variable domain (remainder filled in from reference TRBV5-8 and TRBJ2-3): EAGVTQSPTHLIKTRGQQATLRCSPISGHTSVYWYQQALGLGLQFLLWYDEGEERNRGNFPPRFSGRQFPNYSSELNVNALELEDSALYLCASSLGNGGGTDTQYFGPGTRLTVL.